Below, 27 T cell receptor beta chains from the same sample are listed, as sequenced in a study of regulatory dendritic cells for organ transplantation. Sorted T cells were CFSE-labeled and cultured 5 days with allogeneic regulatory or mature dendritic cells at 1:10. The protocol was immunoSEQ multiplex PCR, while the TCRdb copy is restricted to in-frame clones and leaves out a portion. The data contain some 11,000 clones, roughly four fifths of them seen just once; the ten biggest clones take up about 2.4%. Their recognized antigens are unknown. Material: memory CD4+ T cells from blood cultured with regulatory dendritic cells. Subset noted: CD45RO+ memory T cells. The origin of the receptors is a human donor in good health.

The chain joins TRBV19 to TRBJ2-5; 11 nucleotides line up with TRBD2. V dropped 10 bases and J dropped 0; count of bases not matched to a gene: 7. Germline-derived CDR1 and CDR2 are LNHDA and SQIVND (reference sequence). The CDR3 covers 15 residues. The CDR3 loop reads CATRKLAGDQETQYF. CDR3 in DNA: TGTGCCACCCGTAAACTAGCGGGGGACCAAGAGACCCAGTACTTC.

This clone was seen a few times. V usage is TRBV6-5 and J usage is TRBJ1-2; weak D call: TRBD1 (5 bases). Germline V lookup: CDR1 MNHEY, CDR2 SVGAGI. Trimming removed 6 bases at V and 4 bases at J, with 12 bases between. This CDR3 spans 13 amino acids. The CDR3 loop is CASRQGGFYGYTF. CDR3 bases: TGTGCCAGCAGGCAGGGTGGATTCTATGGCTACACCTTC.

The V call is TRBV6-1, the J call TRBJ1-4, with D maybe TRBD1 (6 bases). Trimming pared 6 bases from V and 3 bases from J, leaving 14 bases between. Germline V gene sequence: CDR1 MNHNS, CDR2 SASEGT. The CDR3 extends over 15 amino acids. The CDR3 nucleotides read TGTGCCAGCAGCGGACAGAAGGGCGCTAATGAAAAACTGTTTTTT. Its protein is CASSGQKGANEKLFF.

The chain has TRBV5-4 and TRBJ2-1; the D gene is possibly TRBD1 (6 bases). Trimming pared 3 bases from V and 6 bases from J, leaving 16 bases between. Looked up from germline, CDR1 is SGHNT and CDR2 is YYREEE (reference sequence). This CDR3 contains 15 residues. CDR3 protein: CASSWRRTEINEQFF. DNA of the CDR3: TGTGCCAGCAGCTGGCGGAGGACAGAAATCAATGAGCAGTTCTTC.

This clone was observed a handful of times. The chain uses TRBV4-3 and TRBJ1-1; D ambiguous. The germline V gene encodes CDR1 LGHNA and CDR2 YSLEER. The CDR3 runs 16 residues. Trimming took off 0 bases at V and 0 bases at J, with 11 bases between the two ends. CDR3 amino acids: CASSQDPAGLNTEAFF. The CDR3 nucleotides read TGCGCCAGCAGCCAAGATCCCGCAGGTTTGAACACTGAAGCTTTCTTT.

The chain couples TRBV5-1 to TRBJ2-2; D perhaps matches TRBD2 (6 bases). Per the germline V gene, CDR1 is SGHRS and CDR2 is YFSETQ. V was cut by 0 bases and J by 6 bases, with 18 bases left in between. This CDR3 is built from 17 residues. The CDR3 is CASSLAVGGQGAGELFF. The CDR3 DNA follows: TGCGCCAGCAGCTTGGCCGTCGGGGGTCAAGGCGCCGGGGAGCTGTTTTTT. Drawing the rest from reference TRBV5-1 and TRBJ2-2, the complete variable domain is KAGVTQTPRYLIKTRGQQVTLSCSPISGHRSVSWYQQTPGQGLQFLFEYFSETQRNKGNFPGRFSGRQFSNSRSEMNVSTLELGDSALYLCASSLAVGGQGAGELFFGEGSRLTVL.

The rearrangement uses TRBV9 and TRBJ2-3; 8 bases agree with TRBD2. Germline loops: CDR1 SGDLS, CDR2 YYNGEE. CDR3 length: 15 residues. Losses at the gene ends were 2 bases for V and 2 bases for J; bases not matched to a gene: 4. The DNA for the CDR3 is TGTGCCAGCAGCGTTAGAGCGGGGGTCACAGATACGCAGTATTTT. Encoded protein: CASSVRAGVTDTQYF. The full variable domain, its missing parts supplied by reference TRBV9 and TRBJ2-3, is DSGVTQTPKHLITATGQRVTLRCSPRSGDLSVYWYQQSLDQGLQFLIQYYNGEERAKGNILERFSAQQFPDLHSELNLSSLELGDSALYFCASSVRAGVTDTQYFGPGTRLTVL.

J is TRBJ1-1 and V is TRBV11-3, with D tentatively TRBD1 (5 bases). Trimming shortened V by 5 bases and J by 0 bases, and 10 bases separated the two germline ends. The CDR3 has 14 residues. Germline assignment: CDR1 SGHNT and CDR2 YENEEA. The CDR3 loop is CASSPGRVNTEAFF. The CDR3 bases are TGTGCCAGCAGCCCGGGCAGGGTGAACACTGAAGCTTTCTTT.

This clone was counted only a few times. This rearrangement joins TRBV5-1 to TRBJ2-1; perhaps TRBD2 as D (5 bases). The CDR3 loop spans 13 amino acids. CDR1 is SGHRS and CDR2 is YFSETQ in the germline V gene. V was clipped by 1 base and J by 6 bases, with 8 bases between them. The CDR3 sequence is CASSLFGGNEQFF. The CDR3 DNA reads as TGCGCCAGCAGCTTGTTTGGAGGCAATGAGCAGTTCTTC.

In the case of this clone: Other DNA sequences in the sample encode the same CDR3. The chain carries TRBV4-1 and TRBJ2-3, with D perhaps matching TRBD2 (6 bases). The CDR3 runs 14 residues. Germline V lookup: CDR1 MGHRA, CDR2 YSYEKL. The V and J ends lost 4 bases and 5 bases respectively, with 13 bases between them. The CDR3 DNA reads TGCGCCAGCAGCCCCCGGGACGGGGGAGATACGCAGTATTTT. It translates to CASSPRDGGDTQYF.

This rearrangement joins TRBV25-1 to TRBJ2-7, with 8 bases fitting TRBD1. The trim removed 5 bases at V and 2 bases at J, leaving 5 bases unmatched. Germline lookup yields CDR1 MGHDK and CDR2 SYGVNS. This CDR3 has 14 residues. CDR3 nucleotide sequence: TGTGCCAGCAGTACAGGGGGGACTCCCTACGAGCAGTACTTC. Its translation is CASSTGGTPYEQYF.

The table lists this clone with a count of one. The rearrangement uses TRBV5-6 and TRBJ1-2; no reliable D call. The CDR3 has 14 residues. Germline CDR1 is SGHDT and CDR2 is YYEEEE. The V end lost 4 bases, the J end lost 0 bases, and 10 bases lay between the germline ends. In DNA form, the CDR3 reads TGTGCCAGCAGCAGGCCGGGAGCTAACTATGGCTACACCTTC. The encoded protein is CASSRPGANYGYTF.

The V gene is TRBV5-1, the J gene TRBJ2-7; the match to TRBD2 covers 13 bases. The CDR3 totals 15 residues. Germline lookup yields CDR1 SGHRS and CDR2 YFSETQ. V lost 4 bases to trimming and J lost 4 bases; unmatched junction nucleotides: 5. The CDR3 DNA is TGCGCCAGCAGCACGGGACTAGCGGGGACGTACGAGCAGTACTTC. Amino acids: CASSTGLAGTYEQYF.

Only a few counts were recorded for this clone. The V gene is TRBV29-1, the J gene TRBJ2-3, with 8 bases identical to TRBD2. CDR1 and CDR2 (germline): SQVTM, ANQGSEA. With 7 bases clipped from V and 3 bases from J, the junction kept 12 bases outside the gene matches. CDR3 size: 15 residues. Here the CDR3 DNA reads TGCAGCGCCCCGAGGATAGCGGGGTTAACAGATACGCAGTATTTT. Translation: CSAPRIAGLTDTQYF.

This clone was detected only a few times. CDR3 sequence reads: CASSLSGGEAFF. The DNA of the CDR3 is TGTGCCAGCAGCTTATCGGGGGGCGAAGCTTTCTTT. The chain combines TRBV7-2 with TRBJ1-1; D possibly corresponds to TRBD1 (6 bases). The V end lost 2 bases, the J end lost 8 bases, and 9 bases lay between the germline ends. Germline lookup yields CDR1 SGHTA and CDR2 FQGNSA. The CDR3 has 12 residues. The variable domain in full, completed from reference TRBV7-2 and TRBJ1-1, reads GAGVSQSPSNKVTEKGKDVELRCDPISGHTALYWYRQSLGQGLEFLIYFQGNSAPDKSGLPSDRFSAERTGGSVSTLTIQRTQQEDSAVYLCASSLSGGEAFFGQGTRLTVV.

V gene TRBV6-5 combines with J gene TRBJ1-2, with 10 positions matching TRBD1. From germline, CDR1 is MNHEY and CDR2 SVGAGI. This CDR3 is 14 amino acids long. J was trimmed by 5 bases and V by 5 bases; bases with no gene match: 5. Written as DNA, the CDR3 is TGTGCCAGCAGTGCTGCGGGACAGGGGTATGGCTACACCTTC. It yields the protein CASSAAGQGYGYTF.

The rearrangement joins TRBV25-1 to TRBJ2-7; perhaps TRBD1 as D (6 bases). The CDR3 has 15 residues. Germline assignment: CDR1 MGHDK and CDR2 SYGVNS. Trimming left V 3 bases short and J 2 bases short, with 14 bases between. DNA of the CDR3: TGTGCCAGCAGTGATTCCGGGACACCTACCTACGAGCAGTACTTC. It translates to CASSDSGTPTYEQYF.

By sample fraction, this clone is medium-sized. The chain has TRBV4-1 and TRBJ1-6; D not certain. Trimming stripped 3 bases from V and 4 bases from J, with 7 bases between. The CDR3 runs 14 residues. The germline V gene encodes CDR1 MGHRA and CDR2 YSYEKL. In DNA, the CDR3 is TGCGCCAGCAGCCACGAGGGTTATAATTCACCCCTCCACTTT. Encoded protein: CASSHEGYNSPLHF.

The chain's CDR3 is CASSLEENYGYTF. The CDR3 coding sequence is TGTGCCAGCAGCTTAGAGGAGAACTATGGCTACACCTTC. This sequence joins TRBV7-6 and TRBJ1-2, with D uncertain. V lost 1 base to trimming and J lost 2 bases, with 5 bases between them. The germline V gene encodes CDR1 SGHVS and CDR2 FNYEAQ. This CDR3 is built from 13 residues.

The chain uses TRBV9 and TRBJ2-5; a possible D gene is TRBD1 (6 bases). The ends were cut back, 4 bases at V and 3 bases at J, with 13 bases in the middle. The CDR3 runs 14 residues. Per germline, CDR1 SGDLS and CDR2 YYNGEE. As DNA, the CDR3 is TGTGCCAGCAGCCTCGGTGGACAGAAAGAGACCCAGTACTTC. Translating it yields CASSLGGQKETQYF. The variable domain in full, completed from reference TRBV9 and TRBJ2-5, reads DSGVTQTPKHLITATGQRVTLRCSPRSGDLSVYWYQQSLDQGLQFLIQYYNGEERAKGNILERFSAQQFPDLHSELNLSSLELGDSALYFCASSLGGQKETQYFGPGTRLLVL.

V gene TRBV5-6 combines with J gene TRBJ1-2; tentatively, D is TRBD1 (5 bases). Deletions cut 0 bases from V and 4 bases from J, with 10 bases between. The CDR3 totals 14 residues. In germline, CDR1 is SGHDT, CDR2 YYEEEE. In DNA, the CDR3 is TGTGCCAGCAGCTTGGACGTGACAGCCTATGGCTACACCTTC. Protein sequence: CASSLDVTAYGYTF.

The chain uses TRBV7-2 and TRBJ1-1; 7 nucleotides match TRBD1. Germline CDR1 reads SGHTA; CDR2 reads FQGNSA. The ends lost 3 bases at V and 0 bases at J; junction bases unmatched: 4. The CDR3 sequence is 15 residues long. CDR3 sequence: CASSFSRGMNTEAFF. In DNA, the CDR3 is TGTGCCAGCAGCTTCTCCAGGGGGATGAACACTGAAGCTTTCTTT.

This clone was detected a few times. This chain links TRBV5-1 with TRBJ2-1; maybe TRBD2 (5 bases). The CDR3 consists of 13 residues. Germline V CDR1 and CDR2: SGHRS, YFSETQ. With 0 bases removed from V and 7 bases from J, the gap between germline ends came to 8 bases. CDR3 residues: CASSLAGWNEQFF. The CDR3, as DNA: TGCGCCAGCAGCTTGGCGGGGTGGAATGAGCAGTTCTTC.

This clone occurred once. V usage is TRBV2 and J usage is TRBJ1-6, with D possibly being TRBD1 (5 bases). Between the trimmed V and J ends, which lost 2 bases and 9 bases, there was a span of 11 bases. This CDR3 spans 14 amino acids. From germline, CDR1 is SNHLY and CDR2 FYNNEI. CDR3 bases: TGTGCCAGCAGTGAAAATTGGGGGGGTTCACCCCTCCACTTT. This gives the protein CASSENWGGSPLHF. Supplemented by reference TRBV2 and TRBJ1-6, the full variable domain reads EPEVTQTPSHQVTQMGQEVILRCVPISNHLYFYWYRQILGQKVEFLVSFYNNEISEKSEIFDDQFSVERPDGSNFTLKIRSTKLEDSAMYFCASSENWGGSPLHFGNGTRLTVT.

The rearrangement joins TRBV10-1 to TRBJ2-7; TRBD1 matches at 8 bases. Trimming removed 5 bases from V and 6 bases from J; junction bases left unmatched: 9. This CDR3 spans 14 amino acids. Germline V gene sequence: CDR1 WNHNN, CDR2 SYGVQD (reference sequence). In DNA, the CDR3 is TGCGCCAGCAGTAGGCATGGACAGGGCTGCGAGCAGTACTTC. Protein product: CASSRHGQGCEQYF.

This sequence joins TRBV5-1 and TRBJ2-7, with D unresolved. This CDR3 has 11 residues. The V end was cut by 3 bases, the J end by 1 base, with 2 bases between. CDR1 is SGHRS, CDR2 YFSETQ, per germline. CDR3 in DNA: TGCGCCAGCAGCTCTTCCTACGAGCAGTACTTC. Translated: CASSSSYEQYF.

V usage is TRBV19 and J usage is TRBJ2-2; 10 nucleotides line up with TRBD2. The trim removed 5 bases at V and 4 bases at J, leaving 7 bases unmatched. CDR3 length: 16 residues. Germline CDR1 reads LNHDA; CDR2 reads SQIVND (reference sequence). The CDR3 sequence is CASSSARTSGTGELFF. Here the CDR3 DNA reads TGTGCCAGTAGTTCGGCGCGGACTAGCGGCACCGGGGAGCTGTTTTTT.